The T cell receptor (beta chain) described here comes from a study of type 1 regulatory T cells. Overall study: T-allo10 is an in vitro-generated, Tr1-enriched CD4 T cell product specific for alloantigen.

For this clonotype: As yet, its antigen is unknown.

TCRdb recomputed calls from the reads with MiXCR, one row per CDR3 protein. The table lists 60,000 to 80,000 distinct CDR3 sequences, 63% of them singletons. This CDR3 is 13 amino acids long. V was pared by 5 bases and J by 2 bases, with 9 bases between. CDR1 MNHEY and CDR2 SVGAGI come from the germline V gene. The genes are TRBV6-5 and TRBJ2-5; TRBD1 might be the D (6 bases). The specimen sequenced was cultured T cells, either the whole culture or a sorted T cell fraction (not recorded which). Subset given: Tr1-enriched cell product generated in vitro against host alloantigens. This TCR came from a human donor in good health. The CDR3 nucleotides read TGTGCCAGCAGTGGGGACATTCAAGAGACCCAGTACTTC. Amino acids: CASSGDIQETQYF.